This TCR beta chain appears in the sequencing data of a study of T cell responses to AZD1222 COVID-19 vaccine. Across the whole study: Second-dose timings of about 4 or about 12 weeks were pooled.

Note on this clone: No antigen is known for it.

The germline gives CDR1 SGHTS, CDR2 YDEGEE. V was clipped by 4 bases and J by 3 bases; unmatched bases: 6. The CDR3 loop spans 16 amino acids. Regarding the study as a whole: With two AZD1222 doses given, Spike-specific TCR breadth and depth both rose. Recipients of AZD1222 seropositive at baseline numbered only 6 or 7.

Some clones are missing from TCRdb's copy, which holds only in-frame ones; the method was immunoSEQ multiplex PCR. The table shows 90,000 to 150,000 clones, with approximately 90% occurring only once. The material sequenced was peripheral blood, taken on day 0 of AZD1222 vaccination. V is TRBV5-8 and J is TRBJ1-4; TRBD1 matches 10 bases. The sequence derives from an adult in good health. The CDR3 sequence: CASSLDRGLANEKLFF. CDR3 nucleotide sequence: TGTGCCAGCAGCCTGGACAGGGGGTTAGCTAATGAAAAACTGTTTTTT.